The 8 T cell receptor beta chains given below trace back to one sample, sequenced in a study of shared clonotypes between healthy human individuals. Clones were sequenced by immunoSEQ multiplex PCR, and TCRdb holds only the in-frame ones, with some missing. This repertoire shows around 1.9 million clones, about 92% found once; its top ten account for under 2%. CD8 cells regarded as naive lacked CD45RO, were positively chosen for CCR7, and omitted terminally differentiated effector memory CD45RA+ cells. The specimen was naive CD8+ T cells from PBMCs. The source is a man aged 18 to 35 in good health. Some clones in this sample may be carry-over from other donors' samples.

This clone was detected only once. The chain couples TRBV19 to TRBJ2-7, with TRBD1 matching 10 bases. V lost 5 bases and J lost 3; bases outside the gene matches: 10. The CDR3 extends over 16 amino acids. Germline values: CDR1 LNHDA, CDR2 SQIVND (reference sequence). The CDR3 nucleotides are TGTGCCAGTAGTGGCCCCGGGACAGGGGTAAACTACGAGCAGTACTTC. Encoded protein: CASSGPGTGVNYEQYF.

This sequence joins TRBV7-2 and TRBJ1-2; 11 nucleotides match TRBD1. The length of the CDR3 is 17 residues. With 2 bases clipped from V and 6 bases from J, the junction kept 11 bases outside the gene matches. From germline, CDR1 is SGHTA and CDR2 FQGNSA. CDR3 sequence: CASSLLRAGQGADGYTF. The CDR3 DNA sequence: TGTGCCAGCAGCTTACTGCGGGCCGGACAGGGGGCGGATGGCTACACCTTC.

A word on this clone: The sample carries other DNA sequences with the same CDR3. This rearrangement joins TRBV6-5 to TRBJ1-1, with 8 bases that match TRBD1. With V trimmed by 3 bases and J by 4 bases, 1 base remained unmatched. CDR3 length: 13 amino acids. Germline CDR1 and CDR2: MNHEY and SVGAGI. CDR3 residues: CASSYTGGTEAFF. Written as DNA, the CDR3 is TGTGCCAGCAGTTATACAGGGGGCACTGAAGCTTTCTTT.

This clone was seen only a few times. The same CDR3 also results from other DNA sequences found in this sample. The chain employs TRBV27 and TRBJ2-1, with 8 bases that match TRBD1. The germline V gene encodes CDR1 MNHEY and CDR2 SMNVEV (reference sequence). V was clipped by 5 bases and J by 8 bases; unmatched bases: 5. This CDR3 is built from 13 residues. The CDR3 protein is CASSRTGFDEQFF. CDR3 DNA sequence: TGTGCCAGCAGTCGGACAGGGTTCGATGAGCAGTTCTTC.

The CDR3 DNA reads as TGTGCCAGCAGCGAGCAGACAGGGGAGCGAGATGAGCAGTTCTTC. Translated: CASSEQTGERDEQFF. The chain joins TRBV9 to TRBJ2-1; TRBD1 matches 8 bases. Germline lookup yields CDR1 SGDLS and CDR2 YYNGEE. The J segment lost 8 bases and the V segment lost 3 bases, leaving 10 bases of the junction unmatched. The CDR3 is 15 amino acids. The whole variable domain, remainder taken from reference TRBV9 and TRBJ2-1, is DSGVTQTPKHLITATGQRVTLRCSPRSGDLSVYWYQQSLDQGLQFLIQYYNGEERAKGNILERFSAQQFPDLHSELNLSSLELGDSALYFCASSEQTGERDEQFFGPGTRLTVL.

The rearrangement uses TRBV25-1 and TRBJ2-1, with 7 positions matching TRBD2. Germline assignment: CDR1 MGHDK and CDR2 SYGVNS. The junction had 9 bases not matched to a gene; V was cut back by 7 bases and J by 6 bases. CDR3 size: 14 residues. This CDR3 is CASMGPRGVNEQFF. The CDR3 bases are TGTGCCAGCATGGGCCCTCGGGGGGTCAATGAGCAGTTCTTC. Looking up the rest from reference TRBV25-1 and TRBJ2-1 gives the full variable domain: EADIYQTPRYLVIGTGKKITLECSQTMGHDKMYWYQQDPGMELHLIHYSYGVNSTEKGDLSSESTVSRIRTEHFPLTLESARPSHTSQYLCASMGPRGVNEQFFGPGTRLTVL.

The V gene is TRBV7-3, the J gene TRBJ1-2, with D unclear. V dropped 4 bases and J dropped 4 bases, with 22 bases sitting between them. The length of the CDR3 is 17 residues. CDR1 and CDR2 from the germline V gene are SGHTA and FQGTGA. CDR3: CASSSEPLDKGGYGYTF. CDR3 DNA: TGTGCCAGCAGCTCAGAACCCCTAGATAAGGGTGGCTATGGCTACACCTTC.

In this sample, this clone turned up once. The CDR3 loop reads CASRLVGEAFF. The CDR3 DNA reads as TGTGCCAGCAGATTGGTGGGTGAAGCTTTCTTT. The V call is TRBV28, the J call TRBJ1-1; D gene unclear. CDR1 is MDHEN, CDR2 SYDVKM, per germline. The V gene lost 6 bases and the J gene lost 7 bases, with 9 bases spanning the gap. The CDR3 consists of 11 residues.